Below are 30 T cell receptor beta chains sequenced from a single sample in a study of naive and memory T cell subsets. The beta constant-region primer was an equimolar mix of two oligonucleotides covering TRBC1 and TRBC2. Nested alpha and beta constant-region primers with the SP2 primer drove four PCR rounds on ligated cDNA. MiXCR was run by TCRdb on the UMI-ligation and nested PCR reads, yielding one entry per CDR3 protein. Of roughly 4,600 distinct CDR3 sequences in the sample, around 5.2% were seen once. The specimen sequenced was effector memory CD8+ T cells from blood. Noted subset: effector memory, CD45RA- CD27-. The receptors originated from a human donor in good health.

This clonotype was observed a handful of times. CDR3 loop: CSANDGQISYNEQFF. The CDR3 DNA is TGCAGTGCTAATGATGGGCAAATCTCCTACAATGAGCAGTTCTTC. The rearrangement links TRBV20-1 to TRBJ2-1; no clear D. V dropped 4 bases and J dropped 0 bases, with 13 bases sitting between them. The germline gives CDR1 DFQATT, CDR2 SNEGSKA (reference sequence). The CDR3 has 15 amino acids.

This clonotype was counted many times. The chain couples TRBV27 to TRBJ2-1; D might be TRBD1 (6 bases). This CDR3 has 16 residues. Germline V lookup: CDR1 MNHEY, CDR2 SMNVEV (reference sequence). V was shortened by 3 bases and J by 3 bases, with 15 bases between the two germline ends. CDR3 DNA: TGTGCCAGCAGTTTGGTGGGGGCCGGCCTCTACAATGAGCAGTTCTTC. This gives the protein CASSLVGAGLYNEQFF.

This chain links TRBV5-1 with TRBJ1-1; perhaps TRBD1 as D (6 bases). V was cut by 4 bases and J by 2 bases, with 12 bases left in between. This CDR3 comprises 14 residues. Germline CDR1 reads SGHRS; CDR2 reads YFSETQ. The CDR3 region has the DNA TGCGCCAGCAGCGCCCGGGACACTAACACTGAAGCTTTCTTT. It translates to CASSARDTNTEAFF.

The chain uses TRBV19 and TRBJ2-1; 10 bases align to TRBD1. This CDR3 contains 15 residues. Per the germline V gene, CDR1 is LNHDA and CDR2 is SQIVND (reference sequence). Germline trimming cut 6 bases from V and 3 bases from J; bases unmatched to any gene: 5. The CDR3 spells CASRPGQGIYNEQFF. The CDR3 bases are TGTGCCAGTAGGCCGGGACAGGGGATCTACAATGAGCAGTTCTTC.

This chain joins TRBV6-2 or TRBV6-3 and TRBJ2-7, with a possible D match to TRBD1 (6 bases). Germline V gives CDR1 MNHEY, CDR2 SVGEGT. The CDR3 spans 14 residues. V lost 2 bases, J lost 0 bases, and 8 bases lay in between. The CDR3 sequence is CASSYTDSSYEQYF. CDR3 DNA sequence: TGTGCCAGCAGTTACACGGACAGCTCCTACGAGCAGTACTTC.

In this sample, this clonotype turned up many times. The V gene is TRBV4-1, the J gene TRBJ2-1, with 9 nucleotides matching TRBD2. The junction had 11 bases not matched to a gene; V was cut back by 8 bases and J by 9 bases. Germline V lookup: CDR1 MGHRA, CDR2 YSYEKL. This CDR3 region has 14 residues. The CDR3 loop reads CASRVAGVGLEQFF. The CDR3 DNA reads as TGCGCCAGCCGAGTAGCGGGAGTAGGGCTTGAGCAGTTCTTC.

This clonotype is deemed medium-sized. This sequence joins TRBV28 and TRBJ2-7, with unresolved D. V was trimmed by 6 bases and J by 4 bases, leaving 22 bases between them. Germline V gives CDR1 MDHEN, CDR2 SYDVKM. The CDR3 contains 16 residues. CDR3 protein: CASSLRRQGFLYEQYF. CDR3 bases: TGTGCCAGCAGCTTGCGGCGTCAAGGCTTTTTGTACGAGCAGTACTTC.

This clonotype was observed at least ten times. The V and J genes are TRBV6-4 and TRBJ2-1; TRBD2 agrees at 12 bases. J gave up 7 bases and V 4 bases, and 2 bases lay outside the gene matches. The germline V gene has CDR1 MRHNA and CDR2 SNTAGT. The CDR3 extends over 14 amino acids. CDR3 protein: CASSVGLAGNEQFF. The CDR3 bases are TGTGCCAGCAGTGTCGGACTAGCGGGGAATGAGCAGTTCTTC.

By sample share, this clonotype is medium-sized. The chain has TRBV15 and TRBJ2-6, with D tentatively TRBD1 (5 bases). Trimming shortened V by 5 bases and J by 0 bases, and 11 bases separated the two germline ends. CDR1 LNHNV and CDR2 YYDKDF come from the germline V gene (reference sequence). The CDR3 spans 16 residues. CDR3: CATSVTASSGANVLTF. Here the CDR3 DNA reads TGTGCCACCAGCGTGACAGCCTCCTCTGGGGCCAACGTCCTGACTTTC. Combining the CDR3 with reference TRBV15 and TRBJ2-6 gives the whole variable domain DAMVIQNPRYQVTQFGKPVTLSCSQTLNHNVMYWYQQKSSQAPKLLFHYYDKDFNNEADTPDNFQSRRPNTSFCFLDIRSPGLGDTAMYLCATSVTASSGANVLTFGAGSRLTVL.

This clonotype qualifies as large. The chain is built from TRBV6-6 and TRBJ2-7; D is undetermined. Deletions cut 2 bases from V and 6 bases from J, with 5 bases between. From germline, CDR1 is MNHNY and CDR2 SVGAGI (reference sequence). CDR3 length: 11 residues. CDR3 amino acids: CASSYTVEQYF. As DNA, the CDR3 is TGTGCCAGCAGTTACACGGTCGAGCAGTACTTC.

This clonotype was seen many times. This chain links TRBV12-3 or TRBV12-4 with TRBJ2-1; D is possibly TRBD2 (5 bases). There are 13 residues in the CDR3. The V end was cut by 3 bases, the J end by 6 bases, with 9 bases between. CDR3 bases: TGTGCCAGCAGTTTCGGAGGAGTCAATGAGCAGTTCTTC. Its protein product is CASSFGGVNEQFF.

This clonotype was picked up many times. The CDR3 DNA reads TGCAGTGCAAAGGACAGTCAGTCAGGGCACACAGATACGCAGTATTTT. It codes for CSAKDSQSGHTDTQYF. The chain employs TRBV20-1 and TRBJ2-3; D perhaps matches TRBD1 (6 bases). V was clipped by 6 bases and J by 2 bases, with 21 bases between them. The germline CDR1 and CDR2 sequences are DFQATT and SNEGSKA (reference sequence). CDR3 length: 16 amino acids.

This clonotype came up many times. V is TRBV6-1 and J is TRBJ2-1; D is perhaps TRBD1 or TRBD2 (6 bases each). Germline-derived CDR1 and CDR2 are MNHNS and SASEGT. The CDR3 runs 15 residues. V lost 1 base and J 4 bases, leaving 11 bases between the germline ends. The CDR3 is CASSEGAGQYNEQFF. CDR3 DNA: TGTGCCAGCAGTGAAGGCGCGGGACAATACAATGAGCAGTTCTTC.

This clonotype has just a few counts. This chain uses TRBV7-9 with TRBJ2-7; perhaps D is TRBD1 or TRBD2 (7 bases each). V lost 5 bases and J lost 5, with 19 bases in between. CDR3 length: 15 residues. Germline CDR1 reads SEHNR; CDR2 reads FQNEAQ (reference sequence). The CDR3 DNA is TGTGCCAGCAGCCCCCGGGGAGGGGGCACGAACGAGCAGTACTTC. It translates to CASSPRGGGTNEQYF.

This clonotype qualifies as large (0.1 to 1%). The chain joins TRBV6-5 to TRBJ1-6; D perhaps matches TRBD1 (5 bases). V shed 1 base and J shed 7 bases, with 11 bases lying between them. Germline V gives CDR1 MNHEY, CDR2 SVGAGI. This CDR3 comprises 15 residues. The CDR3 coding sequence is TGTGCCAGCAGTTACTATGGGACGGAAAATTCACCCCTCCACTTT. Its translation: CASSYYGTENSPLHF.

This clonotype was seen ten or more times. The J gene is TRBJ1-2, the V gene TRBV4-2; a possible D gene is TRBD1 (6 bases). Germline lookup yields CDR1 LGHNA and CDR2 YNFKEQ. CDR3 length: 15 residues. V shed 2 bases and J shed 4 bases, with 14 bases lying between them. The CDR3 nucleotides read TGTGCCAGCAGCCAATTGGGGGACACCACCTATGGCTACACCTTC. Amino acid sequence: CASSQLGDTTYGYTF.

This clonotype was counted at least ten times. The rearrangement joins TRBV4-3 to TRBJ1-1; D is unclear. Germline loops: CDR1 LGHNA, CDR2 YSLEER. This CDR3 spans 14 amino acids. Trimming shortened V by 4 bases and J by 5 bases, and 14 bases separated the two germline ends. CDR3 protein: CASSPLLTNTEAFF. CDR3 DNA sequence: TGCGCCAGCAGCCCCCTCCTGACGAATACTGAAGCTTTCTTT.

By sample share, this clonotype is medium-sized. The CDR3 sequence is CASRTWVNTEAFF. In nucleotides, the CDR3 is TGTGCCAGCAGAACGTGGGTGAACACTGAAGCTTTCTTT. This chain uses TRBV25-1 with TRBJ1-1; D remains ambiguous. The CDR3 sequence is 13 residues long. The germline V gene encodes CDR1 MGHDK and CDR2 SYGVNS. V shed 6 bases and J shed 0 bases, with 8 bases lying between them. The whole variable domain, filled in from reference TRBV25-1 and TRBJ1-1, reads EADIYQTPRYLVIGTGKKITLECSQTMGHDKMYWYQQDPGMELHLIHYSYGVNSTEKGDLSSESTVSRIRTEHFPLTLESARPSHTSQYLCASRTWVNTEAFFGQGTRLTVV.

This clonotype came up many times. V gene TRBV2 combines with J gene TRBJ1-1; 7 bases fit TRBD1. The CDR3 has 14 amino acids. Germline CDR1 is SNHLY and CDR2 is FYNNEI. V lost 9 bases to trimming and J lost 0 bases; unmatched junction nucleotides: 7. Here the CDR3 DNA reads TGTGCCAGTTGGATGGGACAGATGAACACTGAAGCTTTCTTT. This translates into CASWMGQMNTEAFF.

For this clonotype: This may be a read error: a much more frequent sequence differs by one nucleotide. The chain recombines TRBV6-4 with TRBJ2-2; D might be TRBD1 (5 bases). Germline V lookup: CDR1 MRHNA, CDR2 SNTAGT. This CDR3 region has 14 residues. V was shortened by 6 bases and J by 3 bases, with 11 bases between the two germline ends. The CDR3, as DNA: TGTGCCAGCAGCCCGGACATGGACACCGGGGAGCTGTTTTTT. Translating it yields CASSPDMDTGELFF.

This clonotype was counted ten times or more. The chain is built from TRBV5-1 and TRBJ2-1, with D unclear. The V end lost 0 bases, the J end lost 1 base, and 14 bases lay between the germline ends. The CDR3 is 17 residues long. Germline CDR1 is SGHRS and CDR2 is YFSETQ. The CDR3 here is CASSLASTPGSYNEQFF. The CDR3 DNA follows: TGCGCCAGCAGCTTGGCCTCGACTCCAGGATCCTACAATGAGCAGTTCTTC.

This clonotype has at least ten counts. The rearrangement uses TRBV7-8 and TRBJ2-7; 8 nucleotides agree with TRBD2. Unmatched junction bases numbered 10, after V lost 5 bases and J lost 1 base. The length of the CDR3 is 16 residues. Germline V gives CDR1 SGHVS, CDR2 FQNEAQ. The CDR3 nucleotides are TGTGCCAGCAGCCTCCCGGGGGGGAGTTGGTCCTACGAGCAGTACTTC. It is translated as CASSLPGGSWSYEQYF.

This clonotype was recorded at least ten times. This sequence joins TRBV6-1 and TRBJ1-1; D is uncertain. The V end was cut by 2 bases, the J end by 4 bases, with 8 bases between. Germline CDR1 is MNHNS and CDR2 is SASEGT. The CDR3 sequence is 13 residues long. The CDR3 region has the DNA TGTGCCAGCAGTGAATATCCTACCACTGAAGCTTTCTTT. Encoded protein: CASSEYPTTEAFF.

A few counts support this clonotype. The CDR3 nucleotides read TGCGCCAGCAGCTTAATAGGACTAGCGGTCCCCTACGAGCAGTACTTC. This sequence encodes CASSLIGLAVPYEQYF. V gene TRBV5-1 combines with J gene TRBJ2-7; 10 bases fit TRBD2. The CDR3 is 16 amino acids. Germline V gives CDR1 SGHRS, CDR2 YFSETQ. The junction had 7 bases not matched to a gene; V was cut back by 2 bases and J by 2 bases.

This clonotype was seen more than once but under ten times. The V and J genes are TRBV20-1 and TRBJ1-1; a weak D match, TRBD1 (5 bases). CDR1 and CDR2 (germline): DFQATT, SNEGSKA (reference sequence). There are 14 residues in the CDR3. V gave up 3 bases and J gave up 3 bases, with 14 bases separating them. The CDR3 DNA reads TGCAGTGCTAGGATGGGGGATAAGTACACTGAAGCTTTCTTT. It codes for CSARMGDKYTEAFF.

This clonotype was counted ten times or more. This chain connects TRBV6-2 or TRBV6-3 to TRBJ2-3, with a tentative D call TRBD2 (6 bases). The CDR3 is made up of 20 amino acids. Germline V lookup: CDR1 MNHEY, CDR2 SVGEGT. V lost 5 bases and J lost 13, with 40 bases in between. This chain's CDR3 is CASSPGVAGRSAGMTNAEYF. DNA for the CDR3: TGTGCCAGCAGTCCCGGGGTGGCAGGCCGGAGTGCGGGGATGACGAATGCCGAGTATTTT.

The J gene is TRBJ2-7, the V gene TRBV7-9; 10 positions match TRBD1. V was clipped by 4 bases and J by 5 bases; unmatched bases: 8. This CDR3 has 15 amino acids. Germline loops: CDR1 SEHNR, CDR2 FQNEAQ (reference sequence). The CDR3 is CASSSPGQGIHEQYF. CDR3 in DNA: TGTGCCAGCAGCTCCCCGGGACAGGGGATCCACGAGCAGTACTTC.

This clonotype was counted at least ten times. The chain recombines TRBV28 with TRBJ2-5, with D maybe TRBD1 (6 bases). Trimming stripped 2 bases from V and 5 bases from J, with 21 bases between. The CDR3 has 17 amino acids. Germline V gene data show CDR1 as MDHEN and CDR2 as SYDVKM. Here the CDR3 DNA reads TGTGCCAGCAGTTTAATAAGACCCCGGGACACAGGGGAGACCCAGTACTTC. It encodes CASSLIRPRDTGETQYF. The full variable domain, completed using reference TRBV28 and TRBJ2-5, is DVKVTQSSRYLVKRTGEKVFLECVQDMDHENMFWYRQDPGLGLRLIYFSYDVKMKEKGDIPEGYSVSREKKERFSLILESASTNQTSMYLCASSLIRPRDTGETQYFGPGTRLLVL.

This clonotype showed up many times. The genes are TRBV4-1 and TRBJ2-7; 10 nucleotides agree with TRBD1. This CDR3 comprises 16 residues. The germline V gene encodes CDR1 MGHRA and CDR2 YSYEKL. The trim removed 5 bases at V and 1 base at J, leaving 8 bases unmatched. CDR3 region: CASSTSGTGVSYEQYF. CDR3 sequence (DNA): TGCGCCAGCAGCACCTCCGGGACAGGGGTTTCCTACGAGCAGTACTTC.

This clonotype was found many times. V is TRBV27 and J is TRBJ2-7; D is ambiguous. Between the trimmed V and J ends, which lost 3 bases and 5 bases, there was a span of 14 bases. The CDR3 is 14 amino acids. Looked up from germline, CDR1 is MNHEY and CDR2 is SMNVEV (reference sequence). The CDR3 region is CASSFAQIPNEQYF. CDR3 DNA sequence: TGTGCCAGCAGTTTTGCCCAGATTCCCAACGAGCAGTACTTC.